This entry lists 12 T cell receptor beta chains sequenced from one sample in a study of blood T cell repertoires in COVID-19. Method: immunoSEQ multiplex PCR; TCRdb's copy keeps in-frame clones and lacks some. In the table there are about 400,000 clones, about 88% of which are singletons. The specimen sequenced was peripheral blood. The source of these receptors is a human donor in a cohort sampled during active COVID-19.

The V call is TRBV30, the J call TRBJ1-2, with 9 bases identical to TRBD1. CDR1 and CDR2 from the germline V gene are GTSNPN and SVGIG (reference sequence). This CDR3 region has 14 residues. J gave up 4 bases and V 5 bases, and 8 bases lay outside the gene matches. The DNA for the CDR3 is TGTGCCTGGGGGTCTGGGACAGGGCTCTATGGCTACACCTTC. Translated: CAWGSGTGLYGYTF.

The V call is TRBV28, the J call TRBJ1-6; D uncertain. From germline, CDR1 is MDHEN and CDR2 SYDVKM. Between the trimmed V and J ends, which lost 9 bases and 3 bases, there was a span of 3 bases. The length of the CDR3 is 11 residues. The CDR3 is CASRYNSPLHF. The CDR3 nucleotides read TGTGCCAGTCGCTATAATTCACCCCTCCACTTT.

J is TRBJ1-1 and V is TRBV6-6; D is uncertain. The CDR3 covers 15 residues. CDR1 MNHNY and CDR2 SVGAGI come from the germline V gene (reference sequence). Trimming shortened V by 4 bases and J by 4 bases, and 16 bases separated the two germline ends. The DNA for the CDR3 is TGTGCCAGCAGTTCCCCTCACTGGGAGATCACTGAAGCTTTCTTT. This encodes CASSSPHWEITEAFF.

This clone was seen a single time. At the DNA level, this CDR3 is encoded by other sequences in the same sample as well. The chain uses TRBV6-5 and TRBJ2-3; D uncertain. Per germline, CDR1 MNHEY and CDR2 SVGAGI. With 2 bases removed from V and 3 bases from J, the gap between germline ends came to 6 bases. The CDR3 is 13 amino acids. The CDR3 DNA follows: TGTGCCAGCAGTTACAGAGAAACAGATACGCAGTATTTT. It codes for CASSYRETDTQYF.

This clone appeared a single time. The same CDR3 can be traced to other DNA sequences in this sample. V usage is TRBV9 and J usage is TRBJ2-1; 8 bases line up with TRBD2. The trim removed 3 bases at V and 3 bases at J, leaving 2 bases unmatched. This CDR3 comprises 14 residues. CDR1 is SGDLS and CDR2 is YYNGEE in the germline V gene. The CDR3 nucleotides read TGTGCCAGCAGCGCCGGGACTAGCTACAATGAGCAGTTCTTC. Its translation is CASSAGTSYNEQFF.

The chain is built from TRBV5-1 and TRBJ2-2, with unresolved D. V was cut by 2 bases and J by 8 bases, with 19 bases left in between. The CDR3 is 16 amino acids. Per germline, CDR1 SGHRS and CDR2 YFSETQ. The CDR3, as DNA: TGCGCCAGCAGCTTATTCACTGACGGAGTTGCGGGGGAGCTGTTTTTT. It is translated as CASSLFTDGVAGELFF.

This chain joins TRBV7-2 and TRBJ1-6; 8 nucleotides agree with TRBD1. The CDR3 contains 16 residues. V was pared by 5 bases and J by 5 bases, with 8 bases of the junction left unmatched. Germline CDR1 is SGHTA and CDR2 is FQGNSA. The CDR3 nucleotides read TGTGCCAGCAGCCGCCGGACAGGGCAAAATAATTCACCCCTCCACTTT. Residues: CASSRRTGQNNSPLHF.

The V gene is TRBV29-1, the J gene TRBJ2-3; tentatively, D is TRBD2 (5 bases). Germline values: CDR1 SQVTM, CDR2 ANQGSEA. The CDR3 contains 14 residues. The germline V and J ends were trimmed by 4 bases and 4 bases, with 15 bases remaining between them. The chain's CDR3 is CSVVVEGWADTQYF. CDR3 sequence (DNA): TGCAGCGTTGTAGTCGAGGGTTGGGCAGATACGCAGTATTTT.

This clone has a handful of counts. The chain employs TRBV5-1 and TRBJ2-7; D gene ambiguous. The V gene's germline CDR1 is SGHRS and CDR2 YFSETQ. The CDR3 has 18 residues. Trimming took off 4 bases at V and 2 bases at J, with 25 bases between the two ends. DNA for the CDR3: TGCGCCAGCAGCCCTACGGGTGGCCGAAGAAATCCAACCTACGAGCAGTACTTC. Its translation: CASSPTGGRRNPTYEQYF.

V usage is TRBV6-1 and J usage is TRBJ2-3; 7 nucleotides align to TRBD1. This CDR3 is 13 amino acids long. Losses at the gene ends were 2 bases for V and 7 bases for J; bases not matched to a gene: 3. CDR1 is MNHNS and CDR2 is SASEGT in the germline V gene. The CDR3 region is CASSETGANTQYF. DNA for the CDR3: TGTGCCAGCAGTGAAACAGGGGCGAATACGCAGTATTTT.

The chain joins TRBV9 to TRBJ2-7; 8 bases are shared with TRBD2. V lost 4 bases and J lost 4; bases outside the gene matches: 7. This CDR3 is built from 14 residues. Germline CDR1 and CDR2: SGDLS and YYNGEE. The DNA for the CDR3 is TGTGCCAGCAGCCCCGGAGGGACTAGTTACGAGCAGTACTTC. Translation: CASSPGGTSYEQYF.

V is TRBV5-5 and J is TRBJ1-1; 8 bases fit TRBD1. J was trimmed by 8 bases and V by 4 bases; bases with no gene match: 16. The CDR3 has 16 residues. From germline, CDR1 is SGHKS and CDR2 YYEKEE (reference sequence). In DNA form, the CDR3 reads TGTGCCAGCAGCGGGAGGACAGGGACCTTTCAATCCGAAGCTTTCTTT. It yields the protein CASSGRTGTFQSEAFF. Filled out from reference TRBV5-5 and TRBJ1-1, the complete variable domain reads DAGVTQSPTHLIKTRGQQVTLRCSPISGHKSVSWYQQVLGQGPQFIFQYYEKEERGRGNFPDRFSARQFPNYSSELNVNALLLGDSALYLCASSGRTGTFQSEAFFGQGTRLTVV.